The 32 T cell receptor beta chains given below trace back to one sample, sequenced in a study of CD8+ T cells in alopecia areata (dated by TCRdb to 2016 to 2018). The library was built by means of the immunoSEQ multiplex PCR assay. RNA was extracted from all samples and reverse transcribed into cDNA, which served as template for TCR sequencing. TCRdb took over this immuneACCESS table, retaining in-frame rearrangements with V and J assigned. Such tables are incomplete; in checked studies, under half of the missing clones stem from an unresolved V gene, and the remainder is unexplained. The sample table contains around 29,000 clones; only one count was recorded for approximately 80% of them. The ten most abundant clones make up about a fifth of the sample. Sequenced sample: NKG2D-low CD8+ T cells sorted from blood. What the cell subset or site label conveys for this sample: sorted CD8+ NKG2D-low blood T cells. Receptors originate from a human donor with alopecia areata.

This clone was counted only a few times. The rearrangement uses TRBV15 and TRBJ2-7; 8 bases map to TRBD2. This CDR3 spans 16 amino acids. CDR1 and CDR2 from the germline V gene are LNHNV and YYDKDF (reference sequence). Trimming cost V 0 bases and J 0 bases; bases outside gene matches: 4. The CDR3 coding sequence is TGTGCCACCAGCAGAGATTCACTAGCGGACTCCTACGAGCAGTACTTC. It codes for CATSRDSLADSYEQYF. Filled out from reference TRBV15 and TRBJ2-7, the complete variable domain reads DAMVIQNPRYQVTQFGKPVTLSCSQTLNHNVMYWYQQKSSQAPKLLFHYYDKDFNNEADTPDNFQSRRPNTSFCFLDIRSPGLGDTAMYLCATSRDSLADSYEQYFGPGTRLTVT.

The CDR3 spells CSVEGLAGGLVETQYF. DNA of the CDR3: TGCAGCGTTGAAGGACTAGCGGGAGGTCTTGTGGAGACCCAGTACTTC. The rearrangement links TRBV29-1 to TRBJ2-5, with TRBD2 matching 13 bases. The CDR3 covers 16 residues. CDR1 is SQVTM and CDR2 is ANQGSEA in the germline V gene. V dropped 1 base and J dropped 5; count of bases not matched to a gene: 7.

The CDR3 loop reads CASSPMGQNQETQYF. CDR3 DNA: TGTGCCAGCAGCCCAATGGGGCAGAACCAAGAGACCCAGTACTTC. The rearrangement links TRBV5-6 to TRBJ2-5, with D perhaps matching TRBD1 (5 bases). CDR3 length equals 15 residues. Germline lookup yields CDR1 SGHDT and CDR2 YYEEEE. V was pared by 4 bases and J by 0 bases, with 13 bases between.

The genes are TRBV6-5 and TRBJ1-3; D gene ambiguous. The germline V and J ends were trimmed by 6 bases and 0 bases, with 12 bases remaining between them. The CDR3 has 15 amino acids. CDR1 and CDR2 from the germline V gene are MNHEY and SVGAGI. Here the CDR3 reads CASRHSGNSGNTIYF. The CDR3 bases are TGTGCCAGCAGGCATAGCGGGAACTCTGGAAACACCATATATTTT.

The gene calls are TRBV9 and TRBJ2-1, with TRBD2 identical over 9 bases. Losses at the gene ends were 4 bases for V and 2 bases for J; bases not matched to a gene: 7. Germline lookup yields CDR1 SGDLS and CDR2 YYNGEE. The CDR3 is 16 amino acids. CDR3 coding DNA: TGTGCCAGCAGCACCCGGCTAGCGGGAACCTACAATGAGCAGTTCTTC. This encodes CASSTRLAGTYNEQFF. Full variable domain (remainder filled in from reference TRBV9 and TRBJ2-1): DSGVTQTPKHLITATGQRVTLRCSPRSGDLSVYWYQQSLDQGLQFLIQYYNGEERAKGNILERFSAQQFPDLHSELNLSSLELGDSALYFCASSTRLAGTYNEQFFGPGTRLTVL.

The chain employs TRBV2 and TRBJ2-7; D not certain. Trimming left V 6 bases short and J 3 bases short, with 9 bases between. The germline gives CDR1 SNHLY, CDR2 FYNNEI. This CDR3 comprises 12 residues. CDR3 DNA: TGTGCCAGCAGGGGGAAGGTCTACGAGCAGTACTTC. This encodes CASRGKVYEQYF.

For the CDR3, the DNA is TGCGCCAGCAGCCTCGGGACTAGCGGGGCCAGCTCCTACAATGAGCAGTTCTTC. Its protein is CASSLGTSGASSYNEQFF. The V and J genes are TRBV4-3 and TRBJ2-1; 13 bases line up with TRBD2. The CDR3 is 18 amino acids. Per germline, CDR1 LGHNA and CDR2 YSLEER. V was clipped by 4 bases and J by 0 bases; unmatched bases: 6.

This clone was found a few times. This rearrangement joins TRBV30 to TRBJ1-1; D gene ambiguous. Trimming pared 0 bases from V and 0 bases from J, leaving 2 bases between. CDR1 is GTSNPN, CDR2 SVGIG, per germline (reference sequence). The CDR3 totals 12 residues. CDR3 region: CAWSVVNTEAFF. The CDR3 DNA is TGTGCCTGGAGTGTAGTGAACACTGAAGCTTTCTTT.

The J gene is TRBJ1-2, the V gene TRBV27, with D perhaps matching TRBD1 (5 bases). V was shortened by 4 bases and J by 7 bases, with 13 bases between the two germline ends. The CDR3 extends over 13 amino acids. The germline gives CDR1 MNHEY, CDR2 SMNVEV (reference sequence). The CDR3 DNA reads as TGTGCCAGCAGTTACCGAGGGGTGGGTGGCTACACCTTC. Translated, it gives CASSYRGVGGYTF.

This rearrangement joins TRBV5-1 to TRBJ2-1; 7 nucleotides match TRBD2. Looked up from germline, CDR1 is SGHRS and CDR2 is YFSETQ. The V segment lost 1 base and the J segment 6 bases; nucleotides outside the gene matches: 19. This CDR3 is 19 amino acids long. Here the CDR3 reads CASSLFPLFEGGPGNEQFF. CDR3 DNA sequence: TGCGCCAGCAGCTTGTTCCCTCTTTTCGAGGGAGGGCCGGGCAATGAGCAGTTCTTC.

The chain couples TRBV29-1 to TRBJ2-2, with D perhaps assigned TRBD1 or TRBD2 (5 bases each). The CDR3 runs to 12 residues. From germline, CDR1 is SQVTM and CDR2 ANQGSEA. V lost 7 bases to trimming and J lost 6 bases, with 12 bases between them. In DNA, the CDR3 is TGCAGCGCCGAGGGGTTGTCCGGGGAGCTGTTTTTT. Translating it yields CSAEGLSGELFF.

In its sample, this clone was seen once. The chain combines TRBV4-2 with TRBJ2-1; a possible D gene is TRBD2 (6 bases). CDR1 is LGHNA, CDR2 YNFKEQ, per germline. V lost 0 bases and J lost 2, with 8 bases in between. This CDR3 comprises 15 residues. In DNA, the CDR3 is TGTGCCAGCAGCCAAGATAGCGGTCCCTACAATGAGCAGTTCTTC. Protein sequence: CASSQDSGPYNEQFF.

The chain uses TRBV6-5 and TRBJ2-1; 8 bases agree with TRBD1. The length of the CDR3 is 15 residues. V dropped 5 bases and J dropped 4; count of bases not matched to a gene: 7. Germline V gene data show CDR1 as MNHEY and CDR2 as SVGAGI. The CDR3 is CASSPPGQAYNEQFF. The DNA for the CDR3 is TGTGCCAGCAGTCCTCCGGGACAGGCTTACAATGAGCAGTTCTTC.

This chain uses TRBV28 with TRBJ2-3, with D possibly matching TRBD2 (5 bases). Germline V gene data show CDR1 as MDHEN and CDR2 as SYDVKM. The V gene lost 3 bases and the J gene lost 0 bases, with 13 bases spanning the gap. CDR3 length: 16 residues. The CDR3 nucleotides read TGTGCCAGCAGTTTGCTAGCCCGGTCTAGCACAGATACGCAGTATTTT. It codes for CASSLLARSSTDTQYF.

The chain uses TRBV5-6 and TRBJ2-3; unclear D gene. V dropped 3 bases and J dropped 6 bases, with 5 bases sitting between them. In germline, CDR1 is SGHDT, CDR2 YYEEEE. CDR3 length: 11 amino acids. The CDR3 coding sequence is TGTGCCAGCAGCTACAGTGATACGCAGTATTTT. Protein sequence: CASSYSDTQYF. Full variable domain (missing parts from reference TRBV5-6 and TRBJ2-3): DAGVTQSPTHLIKTRGQQVTLRCSPKSGHDTVSWYQQALGQGPQFIFQYYEEEERQRGNFPDRFSGHQFPNYSSELNVNALLLGDSALYLCASSYSDTQYFGPGTRLTVL.

The chain is built from TRBV7-9 and TRBJ1-5; D is uncertain. The CDR3 is 15 residues long. Trimming shortened V by 3 bases and J by 0 bases, and 9 bases separated the two germline ends. Germline loops: CDR1 SEHNR, CDR2 FQNEAQ (reference sequence). CDR3 DNA: TGTGCCAGCAGCTTCATGGAAGATAGCAATCAGCCCCAGCATTTT. Translating gives CASSFMEDSNQPQHF. The entire variable domain, with the rest obtained from reference TRBV7-9 and TRBJ1-5, is as follows: DTGVSQNPRHKITKRGQNVTFRCDPISEHNRLYWYRQTLGQGPEFLTYFQNEAQLEKSRLLSDRFSAERPKGSFSTLEIQRTEQGDSAMYLCASSFMEDSNQPQHFGDGTRLSIL.

CDR3 nucleotides: TGTGCCAGCAGCTCCTCGGGGCTCCCAGAGGAGACCCAGTACTTC. Its protein is CASSSSGLPEETQYF. The chain joins TRBV27 to TRBJ2-5; D possibly matches TRBD1 or TRBD2 (5 bases each). Trimming shortened V by 6 bases and J by 5 bases, and 19 bases separated the two germline ends. CDR3 length equals 15 residues. Germline V gene sequence: CDR1 MNHEY, CDR2 SMNVEV (reference sequence).

As to this clone: The final CDR3 position lacks the conserved phenylalanine or tryptophan, pointing to a likely read error. The DNA is left out, because the CDR3 cannot be placed on it with certainty; the CDR3 is given as TCRdb lists it. J is TRBJ1-2 and V is TRBV6-8. CDR1 and CDR2 from the germline V gene are MNHGY and SAAAGT. The CDR3 has 10 amino acids, counting both end residues. CDR3 region: CASSSGFVKE.

The CDR3 loop is CASSLVQTGELFF. Written as DNA, the CDR3 is TGTGCCAGCAGCTTAGTTCAAACCGGGGAGCTGTTTTTT. This rearrangement joins TRBV7-7 to TRBJ2-2, with D hard to call. V was pared by 1 base and J by 5 bases, with 5 bases between. Germline CDR1 and CDR2: SSHAT and FNYEAQ (reference sequence). The CDR3 runs to 13 residues.

The genes are TRBV29-1 and TRBJ2-7; D perhaps matches TRBD2 (5 bases). The CDR3 is made up of 13 amino acids. Per germline, CDR1 SQVTM and CDR2 ANQGSEA. The V end was cut by 0 bases, the J end by 7 bases, with 13 bases between. CDR3 region: CSVEDGLRGEQYF. CDR3 nucleotide sequence: TGCAGCGTTGAAGATGGACTCCGGGGTGAGCAGTACTTC.

The rearrangement joins TRBV2 to TRBJ2-3; D not certain. Between the trimmed V and J ends, which lost 2 bases and 2 bases, there was a span of 14 bases. The CDR3 has 16 amino acids. Germline V gene data show CDR1 as SNHLY and CDR2 as FYNNEI. CDR3 coding DNA: TGTGCCAGCAGTGAACCCCCAGCGTACTCCACAGATACGCAGTATTTT. This codes for CASSEPPAYSTDTQYF.

The gene calls are TRBV27 and TRBJ2-7, with 9 nucleotides matching TRBD2. The CDR3 loop spans 14 amino acids. The V segment lost 9 bases and the J segment 5 bases; nucleotides outside the gene matches: 11. Germline V gene data show CDR1 as MNHEY and CDR2 as SMNVEV (reference sequence). The CDR3 DNA reads as TGTGCCAGTCGCGTGGCGGGAGGGCTACACGAGCAGTACTTC. Protein: CASRVAGGLHEQYF.

This chain joins TRBV15 and TRBJ2-5; 8 positions agree with TRBD1. J lost 1 base, V lost 5 bases, and 9 bases had no gene match. Germline loops: CDR1 LNHNV, CDR2 YYDKDF (reference sequence). CDR3 length equals 16 residues. In nucleotides, the CDR3 is TGTGCCACCAGCGGTCGGACAGGGTCTGGCCAAGAGACCCAGTACTTC. Protein sequence: CATSGRTGSGQETQYF.

The rearrangement joins TRBV6-6 to TRBJ2-7; possible D gene TRBD2, 5 bases. The germline V and J ends were trimmed by 10 bases and 6 bases, with 13 bases remaining between them. The CDR3 spans 11 residues. Germline V gives CDR1 MNHNY, CDR2 SVGAGI (reference sequence). For the CDR3, the DNA is TGTGCCACTTCGACGGGATCCGAGCAGTACTTC. Encoded protein: CATSTGSEQYF.

This chain joins TRBV2 and TRBJ2-3; D is undetermined. Trimming took off 1 base at V and 4 bases at J, with 12 bases between the two ends. The CDR3 runs 15 residues. Germline lookup yields CDR1 SNHLY and CDR2 FYNNEI. CDR3 DNA sequence: TGTGCCAGCAGTGAAGAGGAGTCGGAGTCAGATACGCAGTATTTT. It translates to CASSEEESESDTQYF.

The chain employs TRBV6-6 and TRBJ2-1; the D is unclear. Trimming left V 4 bases short and J 10 bases short, with 11 bases between. Germline assignment: CDR1 MNHNY and CDR2 SVGAGI (reference sequence). The CDR3 extends over 12 amino acids. The DNA of the CDR3 is TGTGCCAGCAGTTCACTGGTCTCGGAGCAGTTCTTC. Translating gives CASSSLVSEQFF.

This clone was seen a handful of times. This chain connects TRBV7-6 to TRBJ2-1; maybe TRBD1 (5 bases). The CDR3 covers 12 residues. Germline CDR1 SGHVS, CDR2 FNYEAQ. V was pared by 2 bases and J by 8 bases, with 7 bases between. This CDR3 reads CASSLSGYEQFF. CDR3 nucleotide sequence: TGTGCCAGCAGCTTATCAGGGTATGAGCAGTTCTTC.

The V call is TRBV29-1, the J call TRBJ2-7; D unresolved. Trimming took off 6 bases at V and 0 bases at J, with 21 bases between the two ends. CDR1 and CDR2 (germline): SQVTM, ANQGSEA. CDR3 length: 16 residues. The chain's CDR3 is CSVRTRKGKPSYEQYF. CDR3 DNA sequence: TGCAGCGTCCGAACACGCAAGGGAAAGCCCTCCTACGAGCAGTACTTC.

V usage is TRBV5-4 and J usage is TRBJ1-2; D call uncertain. Germline assignment: CDR1 SGHNT and CDR2 YYREEE (reference sequence). The ends were cut back, 2 bases at V and 3 bases at J, with 8 bases in the middle. The CDR3 is made up of 13 amino acids. In DNA form, the CDR3 reads TGTGCCAGCAGCTTCGGCAAGGACTATGGCTACACCTTC. Protein product: CASSFGKDYGYTF.

The rearrangement links TRBV7-9 to TRBJ1-5; D not certain. The CDR3 extends over 16 amino acids. The V end lost 3 bases, the J end lost 0 bases, and 12 bases lay between the germline ends. CDR1 and CDR2 from the germline V gene are SEHNR and FQNEAQ (reference sequence). CDR3 in DNA: TGTGCCAGCAGCTTCGGCGGCCCGTATAGCAATCAGCCCCAGCATTTT. Its protein product is CASSFGGPYSNQPQHF. The complete variable domain, with remaining parts taken from reference TRBV7-9 and TRBJ1-5, reads DTGVSQNPRHKITKRGQNVTFRCDPISEHNRLYWYRQTLGQGPEFLTYFQNEAQLEKSRLLSDRFSAERPKGSFSTLEIQRTEQGDSAMYLCASSFGGPYSNQPQHFGDGTRLSIL.

By sample share, this clone is medium-sized. This chain joins TRBV4-3 and TRBJ2-3; 14 nucleotides align to TRBD2. The germline CDR1 and CDR2 sequences are LGHNA and YSLEER. The CDR3 contains 17 residues. J was trimmed by 3 bases and V by 4 bases; bases with no gene match: 6. CDR3 nucleotide sequence: TGCGCCAGCAGCCTCGGGACTAGCGGGGGTGGGACAGATACGCAGTATTTT. This translates into CASSLGTSGGGTDTQYF.

The V and J genes are TRBV27 and TRBJ2-5; D is unresolved. Between the trimmed V and J ends, which lost 7 bases and 3 bases, there was a span of 24 bases. The germline V gene has CDR1 MNHEY and CDR2 SMNVEV (reference sequence). This CDR3 is 17 amino acids long. The CDR3 coding sequence is TGTGCCAGCACTCCGCTTGGGCTGGTGCCGAAGAAAGAGACCCAGTACTTC. Its protein product is CASTPLGLVPKKETQYF.